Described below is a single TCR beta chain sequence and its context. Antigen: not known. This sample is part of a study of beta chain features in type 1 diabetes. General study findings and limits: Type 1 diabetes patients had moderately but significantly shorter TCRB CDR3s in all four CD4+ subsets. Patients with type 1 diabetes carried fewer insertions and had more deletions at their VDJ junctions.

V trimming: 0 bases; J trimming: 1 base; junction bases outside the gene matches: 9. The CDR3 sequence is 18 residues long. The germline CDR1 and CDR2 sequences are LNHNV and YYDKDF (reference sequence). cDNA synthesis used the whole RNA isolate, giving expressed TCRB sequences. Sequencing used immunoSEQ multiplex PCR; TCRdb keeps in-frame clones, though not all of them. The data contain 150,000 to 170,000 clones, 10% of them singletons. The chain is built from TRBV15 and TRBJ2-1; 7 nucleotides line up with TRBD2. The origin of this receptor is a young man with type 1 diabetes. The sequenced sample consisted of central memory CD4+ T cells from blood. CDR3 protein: CATSRDFVLADSYNEQFF. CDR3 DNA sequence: TGTGCCACCAGCAGAGATTTTGTGCTAGCGGATTCCTACAATGAGCAGTTCTTC.